Listed here are 9 T cell receptor beta chains from one sample, sequenced in a study of human T cells and chemical hapten exposure. Regarding time point: patch test 2, 6 weeks after DPC sensitization. The treatment is: therapeutic diphenylcyclopropenone sensitization with weekly scalp DPC. Each CDR3 protein is one row after TCRdb ran MiXCR on the RACE reads. The table records 100,000 or so distinct CDR3 sequences, approximately 11% of them present only once. The material was whole blood, obtained in connection with sensitization to the hapten diphenylcyclopropenone (DPC). These receptors were obtained from a man aged 35-49 years with alopecia areata. Some clones in this sample may be carry-over from other donors' samples.

This chain joins TRBV7-6 and TRBJ2-7, with 7 positions matching TRBD1. The CDR3 sequence is 13 residues long. Germline V gene sequence: CDR1 SGHVS, CDR2 FNYEAQ. The trim removed 5 bases at V and 4 bases at J, leaving 5 bases unmatched. Written as DNA, the CDR3 is TGTGCCAGCAGCAAACAGGGGCAGTACGAGCAGTACTTC. Its translation is CASSKQGQYEQYF.

The V and J genes are TRBV10-3 and TRBJ1-1, with 8 positions matching TRBD1. CDR1 is ENHRY, CDR2 SYGVKD, per germline. CDR3 length: 16 residues. V trimming: 1 base; J trimming: 0 bases; junction bases outside the gene matches: 4. The chain's CDR3 is CAISELGTGVNTEAFF. The CDR3 DNA reads as TGTGCCATCAGTGAGTTAGGGACAGGAGTGAACACTGAAGCTTTCTTT.

This clonotype was found many times. The chain recombines TRBV20-1 with TRBJ2-1; 11 bases agree with TRBD2. V was pared by 3 bases and J by 4 bases, with 5 bases of the junction left unmatched. The germline CDR1 and CDR2 sequences are DFQATT and SNEGSKA (reference sequence). The length of the CDR3 is 15 residues. The CDR3 loop reads CSASPGTSGYNEQFF. DNA of the CDR3: TGCAGTGCTAGTCCCGGGACTAGCGGATACAATGAGCAGTTCTTC.

The chain carries TRBV24-1 and TRBJ2-2, with unresolved D. Germline V CDR1 and CDR2: KGHDR, SFDVKD. The CDR3 totals 14 residues. The V and J ends lost 9 bases and 1 base respectively, with 11 bases between them. The CDR3 region is CATQPPGNTGELFF. The CDR3 nucleotides are TGTGCCACCCAGCCCCCAGGGAACACCGGGGAGCTGTTTTTT.

A few counts support this clonotype. V usage is TRBV5-6 and J usage is TRBJ2-1; D is unclear. This CDR3 is built from 13 residues. CDR1 SGHDT and CDR2 YYEEEE come from the germline V gene. V was pared by 2 bases and J by 7 bases, with 10 bases between. The CDR3 DNA follows: TGTGCCAGCAGCTTTGTTTTCCCTAATGAGCAGTTCTTC. This translates into CASSFVFPNEQFF.

At least ten counts were recorded for this clonotype. V usage is TRBV29-1 and J usage is TRBJ2-1, with a tentative D call TRBD1 (6 bases). The CDR3 runs to 13 residues. Trimming removed 7 bases at V and 7 bases at J, with 17 bases between. The V gene's germline CDR1 is SQVTM and CDR2 ANQGSEA. The CDR3 bases are TGCAGCGGTACAGGGACATCCTTGAATGAGCAGTTCTTC. Residues: CSGTGTSLNEQFF.

The chain has TRBV3-1 and TRBJ1-4; TRBD1 is a possible D gene (5 bases). Germline assignment: CDR1 LGHDT and CDR2 YNNKEL (reference sequence). This CDR3 comprises 16 residues. V lost 2 bases and J lost 5, with 15 bases in between. The CDR3 region has the DNA TGTGCCAGCAGCCAACGGGGACTCGGGGCGAATGAAAAACTGTTTTTT. This encodes CASSQRGLGANEKLFF. Full variable domain (outside the CDR3, taken from reference TRBV3-1 and TRBJ1-4): DTAVSQTPKYLVTQMGNDKSIKCEQNLGHDTMYWYKQDSKKFLKIMFSYNNKELIINETVPNRFSPKSPDKAHLNLHINSLELGDSAVYFCASSQRGLGANEKLFFGSGTQLSVL.

The chain has TRBV2 and TRBJ2-5; no definite D call. Trimming pared 8 bases from V and 5 bases from J, leaving 6 bases between. The CDR3 consists of 10 residues. In germline, CDR1 is SNHLY, CDR2 FYNNEI. CDR3 coding DNA: TGTGCCAGCGCTTCGGAGACCCAGTACTTC. Translated, it gives CASASETQYF.

Concerning this clonotype itself: A much larger clone differs from this one at a single base, so this may be a read error. This chain links TRBV29-1 with TRBJ2-3; unclear D gene. CDR1 is SQVTM, CDR2 ANQGSEA, per germline. CDR3 length: 11 residues. The V and J ends lost 6 bases and 10 bases respectively, with 14 bases between them. CDR3 nucleotides: TGCAGCGTGGGGTACACCACGGCGCAGTATTTT. Protein product: CSVGYTTAQYF.